A selection of T cell receptor beta chains follows, all from one sample in a study of human T cells and chemical hapten exposure. TCRdb re-called the RACE reads through MiXCR, storing one row per CDR3 protein. The sample consists of tens of thousands of distinct CDR3 sequences, 9.5% to 12% of them appearing once. Sample: whole blood, taken in connection with sensitization to the hapten diphenylcyclopropenone (DPC). The origin of the receptors is a middle-aged man with alopecia areata. Some clones in this sample may be carry-over from other donors' samples. Each CDR3 is given with its conserved first and last residue. The D gene is left open where the match is weak. Size tells how often a clone was seen (once, few, many) or the class of an expanded clone, and some rows leave it out.

size,D,V,J,DNA,CDR3
.,TRBD2,TRBV6-2/TRBV6-3,TRBJ2-3,TGTGCCAGCAGTTACACGGGAGGGCCGTCAGATACGCAGTATTTT,CASSYTGGPSDTQYF
few,.,TRBV20-1,TRBJ2-3,TGCAGTGCTACGAGACAGGTGGGACCCTCGGATACGCAGTATTTT,CSATRQVGPSDTQYF
many,TRBD1,TRBV5-1,TRBJ1-1,TGCGCCAGCAGCTTGGTACCGGGACAGGAGGGAACTGAAGCTTTCTTT,CASSLVPGQEGTEAFF
.,TRBD2,TRBV28,TRBJ2-3,TGTGCCAGCAGTCCCGTAGCGGGGACCCGCACAGATACGCAGTATTTT,CASSPVAGTRTDTQYF
many,.,TRBV6-2/TRBV6-3,TRBJ1-5,TGTGCCAGCAGTTACTACTCGGGGGCCGGGCAGCCCCAGCATTTT,CASSYYSGAGQPQHF
few,TRBD2,TRBV5-1,TRBJ2-6,TGCGCCAGCAGCTGGACTAGCGCCTCTGGGGCCAACGTCCTGACTTTC,CASSWTSASGANVLTF
many,.,TRBV29-1,TRBJ2-6,TGCAGCGTTGACGGGGCGACAAACTCTGGGGCCAACGTCCTGACTTTC,CSVDGATNSGANVLTF
few,.,TRBV7-9,TRBJ1-1,TGTGCCAGCAGCCCAAGGGGCACTGAAGCTTTCTTT,CASSPRGTEAFF
.,.,TRBV7-8,TRBJ1-5,TGTGCCAGCAGCTTAAACACTAACCCTCAGCATTTT,CASSLNTNPQHF
.,TRBD1,TRBV11-2,TRBJ1-4,TGTGCCAGCAGCGGGACAGGGGGCAGGGAAACTAATGAAAAACTGTTTTTT,CASSGTGGRETNEKLFF
few,.,TRBV9,TRBJ2-3,TGTGCCAGCAGCGTAGATGAGACCGTAAACACAGATACGCAGTATTTT,CASSVDETVNTDTQYF
few,TRBD2,TRBV5-1,TRBJ2-1,TGCGCCAGCAGCTTGGTTTCGGGACTAGCGGGAAGTTATACTGAGCAGTTCTTC,CASSLVSGLAGSYTEQFF
few,TRBD1,TRBV28,TRBJ2-7,TGTGCCAGCAGCTTTGACAGGGAATCCAGCGAGCAGTACTTC,CASSFDRESSEQYF
.,.,TRBV7-2,TRBJ2-3,TGTGCCAGCAGCCCTCAATACGGGAGCACAGATACGCAGTATTTT,CASSPQYGSTDTQYF
.,.,TRBV29-1,TRBJ2-5,TGCAGCCAACCGGGGACCCAAGGAGAGACCCAGTACTTC,CSQPGTQGETQYF
.,TRBD1,TRBV29-1,TRBJ1-1,TGCAGCACCGGTCCCCGACAGGGTTGGAGTCAGAACACTGAAGCTTTCTTT,CSTGPRQGWSQNTEAFF
few,.,TRBV7-2,TRBJ1-3,TGTGCCAGCAGCTTATGGGTGGGGGGAGTGTCTGGAAACACCATATATTTT,CASSLWVGGVSGNTIYF
.,TRBD1,TRBV30,TRBJ2-3,TGTGCCTGGGACAGGGGCCTTAGCACAGATACGCAGTATTTT,CAWDRGLSTDTQYF
once,.,TRBV20-1,TRBJ1-6,TGCAGTGCTAGGCGCCGGGACGGAAATTCACCCCTCCACTTT,CSARRRDGNSPLHF
.,TRBD1,TRBV7-2,TRBJ2-1,TGTGCCGGCAGCTCCACAGGGGGGACCTACAATGAGCAGTTCTTC,CAGSSTGGTYNEQFF
few,TRBD1,TRBV18,TRBJ2-3,TGTGCCAGCTCACCGACAGGGCCGCCAGATACGCAGTATTTT,CASSPTGPPDTQYF
.,TRBD1,TRBV29-1,TRBJ2-1,TGCAGCGGATCACAGGGGGCAACGAATGAGCAGTTCTTC,CSGSQGATNEQFF
many,TRBD2,TRBV14,TRBJ2-3,TGTGCCAGCAGCCCGCGCCAGCGGGAGGCTAGCACAGATACGCAGTATTTT,CASSPRQREASTDTQYF
few,TRBD2,TRBV9,TRBJ2-5,TGTGCCAGCAGCGTGGGGAGGGTCAACCAAGGTGGCCAGTACTTC,CASSVGRVNQGGQYF
few,TRBD1,TRBV4-3,TRBJ1-1,TGCGCCAGCAGCCCCTCAGCCAGGGGGGGCACTGAAGCTTTCTTT,CASSPSARGGTEAFF
few,.,TRBV28,TRBJ1-2,TGTGCCCTCGCGGCGGGGGATCGGGGCTATGGCTACACCTTC,CALAAGDRGYGYTF
few,TRBD1,TRBV19,TRBJ2-5,TGTGCCAGTAGTGAGACAGGGGCCCTTGGAAAGACCCAGTACTTC,CASSETGALGKTQYF
.,.,TRBV7-3,TRBJ2-2,TGTGCCAGCAGCTTAAGATCGGACACCGGGGAGCTGTTTTTT,CASSLRSDTGELFF
few,TRBD2,TRBV3-1,TRBJ2-1,TGTGCCAGCAGCCAGCCCAGACTAGCGGGATTAACCTACAATGAGCAGTTCTTC,CASSQPRLAGLTYNEQFF
few,TRBD2,TRBV10-3,TRBJ2-3,TGTGCCATCAGTGAGTCGATTATAGCGGGAGGACGCACAGATACGCAGTATTTT,CAISESIIAGGRTDTQYF
few,TRBD1,TRBV5-1,TRBJ1-4,TGCGCCAGCAGCGGGGGACAGGGAGCTAATGAAAAACTGTTTTTT,CASSGGQGANEKLFF
many,.,TRBV6-6,TRBJ2-4,TGTGCCAGCAGGAAGGAGTCCAAAAACATTCAGTACTTC,CASRKESKNIQYF
few,TRBD1,TRBV27,TRBJ1-6,TGTGCCAGCAGTGATCAGGGGGCGGGAAATTCACCCCTCCACTTT,CASSDQGAGNSPLHF
many,.,TRBV29-1,TRBJ1-4,TGCAGCGTTGCGGGGGGCAATGAAAAACTGTTTTTT,CSVAGGNEKLFF
many,.,TRBV7-2,TRBJ1-2,TGTGCCAGCAGCTTAGCAGGGGCGGATGGCTACACCTTC,CASSLAGADGYTF
many,.,TRBV7-2,TRBJ2-1,TGTGCCAGCAGCTTAGGTCTATCCAATGAGCAGTTCTTC,CASSLGLSNEQFF
many,.,TRBV4-3,TRBJ1-1,TGCGCCAGCAGCCAAGATACCCTCCACACTGAAGCTTTCTTT,CASSQDTLHTEAFF
many,TRBD2,TRBV20-1,TRBJ2-7,TGCAGTTCTTCCCCAAACGACATAGCGGGGGAACCCTACGAGCAGTACTTC,CSSSPNDIAGEPYEQYF